What follows are 28 T cell receptor beta chains derived from one specimen sequenced in a study of blood T cell repertoires in COVID-19 (dated by TCRdb to 2018 to 2020). To prepare the library, the immunoSEQ multiplex PCR assay was applied. What TCRdb holds here is the immuneACCESS table cut down to in-frame rearrangements. Part of the clones is not present; checked against another copy, under half of the missing clones reflect an unresolved V gene, and the others are unexplained. The table for this sample lists approximately 210,000 clones; under 90% of them were counted only once. The biggest ten clones account for 20% of the sample. The source material was peripheral blood. The source of these receptors is a man aged 30 to 45 with active or convalescent COVID-19.

This chain joins TRBV5-1 and TRBJ2-5; TRBD1 matches at 7 bases. V lost 4 bases to trimming and J lost 4 bases; unmatched junction nucleotides: 7. CDR1 is SGHRS and CDR2 is YFSETQ in the germline V gene. The CDR3 runs 14 residues. The CDR3 DNA reads as TGCGCCAGCAGCACGGCGCACAGGGGAGAGACCCAGTACTTC. Protein product: CASSTAHRGETQYF. The full variable domain, rest sourced from reference TRBV5-1 and TRBJ2-5, is KAGVTQTPRYLIKTRGQQVTLSCSPISGHRSVSWYQQTPGQGLQFLFEYFSETQRNKGNFPGRFSGRQFSNSRSEMNVSTLELGDSALYLCASSTAHRGETQYFGPGTRLLVL.

CDR3 amino acids: CASASQGRDTQYF. DNA of the CDR3: TGTGCCAGTGCCAGCCAGGGGAGAGATACGCAGTATTTT. This rearrangement joins TRBV19 to TRBJ2-3; perhaps TRBD1 as D (6 bases). The V end was cut by 8 bases, the J end by 5 bases, with 14 bases between. The CDR3 sequence is 13 residues long. Germline V CDR1 and CDR2: LNHDA, SQIVND (reference sequence).

J is TRBJ2-6 and V is TRBV5-5; D is unresolved. Trimming stripped 4 bases from V and 4 bases from J, with 9 bases between. CDR3 length equals 14 residues. Germline loops: CDR1 SGHKS, CDR2 YYEKEE (reference sequence). This CDR3 reads CASSLEAGANVLTF. The CDR3, as DNA: TGTGCCAGCAGCCTGGAAGCCGGGGCCAACGTCCTGACTTTC.

The chain is built from TRBV24-1 and TRBJ2-2, with D perhaps matching TRBD2 (6 bases). CDR3 length equals 15 residues. V lost 5 bases to trimming and J lost 3 bases, with 12 bases between them. Germline assignment: CDR1 KGHDR and CDR2 SFDVKD. CDR3: CATSGVRGDTGELFF. CDR3 nucleotide sequence: TGTGCCACCAGTGGGGTACGCGGGGACACCGGGGAGCTGTTTTTT.

The V gene is TRBV28, the J gene TRBJ1-1, with TRBD1 matching 7 bases. Germline CDR1 MDHEN, CDR2 SYDVKM. The CDR3 covers 15 residues. The junction had 7 bases not matched to a gene; V was cut back by 5 bases and J by 1 base. CDR3 residues: CASSPGQRGNTEAFF. In DNA form, the CDR3 reads TGTGCCAGCAGTCCGGGACAGCGAGGGAACACTGAAGCTTTCTTT.

This clone was observed a handful of times. The chain has TRBV15 and TRBJ1-1; no clear D. V lost 2 bases and J 1 base, leaving 5 bases between the germline ends. Germline lookup yields CDR1 LNHNV and CDR2 YYDKDF (reference sequence). CDR3 length: 13 residues. CDR3 region: CATSRNTNTEAFF. CDR3 nucleotide sequence: TGTGCCACCAGCAGAAACACGAACACTGAAGCTTTCTTT.

The genes are TRBV7-2 and TRBJ2-1; D is unclear. This CDR3 contains 13 residues. V lost 0 bases and J 6 bases, leaving 6 bases between the germline ends. Germline loops: CDR1 SGHTA, CDR2 FQGNSA. CDR3 sequence reads: CASSLASGNEQFF. CDR3 coding DNA: TGTGCCAGCAGCTTAGCCAGTGGCAATGAGCAGTTCTTC.

This clone was seen just once. The chain employs TRBV6-2 or TRBV6-3 and TRBJ1-4, with 7 positions matching TRBD1. V was pared by 5 bases and J by 3 bases, with 3 bases of the junction left unmatched. CDR1 MNHEY and CDR2 SVGEGT come from the germline V gene. This CDR3 region has 14 residues. This chain's CDR3 is CASSRTGPNEKLFF. DNA for the CDR3: TGTGCCAGCAGTCGGACAGGCCCTAATGAAAAACTGTTTTTT.

V gene TRBV5-1 combines with J gene TRBJ2-7; the match to TRBD1 covers 7 bases. Germline assignment: CDR1 SGHRS and CDR2 YFSETQ. The V gene end was trimmed by 3 bases and the J gene end by 7 bases; junction bases not matched to a gene: 13. The CDR3 extends over 15 amino acids. The CDR3 DNA reads TGCGCCAGCAGCTGGGGGAGTGACAGGGCGTTTGAGCAGTACTTC. Translated: CASSWGSDRAFEQYF.

The chain recombines TRBV7-2 with TRBJ2-1; D gene uncertain. The CDR3 contains 14 residues. V lost 1 base and J lost 6, with 10 bases in between. From germline, CDR1 is SGHTA and CDR2 FQGNSA. The CDR3 sequence: CASSLVMGSNEQFF. CDR3 sequence (DNA): TGTGCCAGCAGCTTAGTAATGGGCTCCAATGAGCAGTTCTTC.

This chain uses TRBV9 with TRBJ1-2; D might be TRBD1 (5 bases). The CDR3 runs 12 residues. V shed 5 bases and J shed 4 bases, with 9 bases lying between them. The V gene's germline CDR1 is SGDLS and CDR2 YYNGEE. The CDR3 DNA is TGTGCCAGCAGTGGGGACTTCTATGGCTACACCTTC. This translates into CASSGDFYGYTF.

The V and J genes are TRBV11-3 and TRBJ2-7, with TRBD1 matching 9 bases. Trimming removed 3 bases from V and 6 bases from J; junction bases left unmatched: 6. From germline, CDR1 is SGHNT and CDR2 YENEEA. This CDR3 region has 14 residues. Here the CDR3 reads CASSLGLTGGEQYF. DNA for the CDR3: TGTGCCAGCAGCTTGGGCTTGACAGGGGGCGAGCAGTACTTC. Looking up the rest from reference TRBV11-3 and TRBJ2-7 gives the full variable domain: EAGVVQSPRYKIIEKKQPVAFWCNPISGHNTLYWYLQNLGQGPELLIRYENEEAVDDSQLPKDRFSAERLKGVDSTLKIQPAELGDSAVYLCASSLGLTGGEQYFGPGTRLTVT.

The chain joins TRBV15 to TRBJ1-5; possible D gene TRBD1, 5 bases. The CDR3 totals 13 residues. Germline values: CDR1 LNHNV, CDR2 YYDKDF (reference sequence). V lost 4 bases to trimming and J lost 9 bases, with 13 bases between them. CDR3 sequence: CATSNNQGAPQHF. CDR3 coding DNA: TGTGCCACCAGCAATAATCAGGGTGCGCCCCAGCATTTT. Combining the CDR3 with reference TRBV15 and TRBJ1-5 gives the whole variable domain DAMVIQNPRYQVTQFGKPVTLSCSQTLNHNVMYWYQQKSSQAPKLLFHYYDKDFNNEADTPDNFQSRRPNTSFCFLDIRSPGLGDTAMYLCATSNNQGAPQHFGDGTRLSIL.

As DNA, the CDR3 is TGTGCCAGCAGCTCTCCTGGGGCGGGAGGGAGCTCCTACGAGCAGTACTTC. The encoded protein is CASSSPGAGGSSYEQYF. V and J are TRBV5-4 and TRBJ2-7; 9 nucleotides line up with TRBD2. The CDR3 is 17 amino acids. The V gene's germline CDR1 is SGHNT and CDR2 YYREEE (reference sequence). Unmatched junction bases numbered 10, after V lost 3 bases and J lost 0 bases.

V is TRBV20-1 and J is TRBJ1-5; 7 bases map to TRBD1. This CDR3 contains 11 residues. From germline, CDR1 is DFQATT and CDR2 SNEGSKA (reference sequence). V lost 5 bases, J lost 12 bases, and 7 bases stayed unmatched. DNA of the CDR3: TGCAGTGCTGGATTAACAGGGGTCCAGCATTTT. Translated: CSAGLTGVQHF.

The chain carries TRBV7-9 and TRBJ2-3; TRBD2 agrees at 10 bases. Per germline, CDR1 SEHNR and CDR2 FQNEAQ (reference sequence). This CDR3 contains 16 residues. V trimming: 3 bases; J trimming: 6 bases; junction bases outside the gene matches: 9. CDR3 nucleotides: TGTGCCAGCAGCTTCGCGAGCGGGAGGGCCGGGGATACGCAGTATTTT. It translates to CASSFASGRAGDTQYF.

This chain uses TRBV10-2 with TRBJ1-1; tentatively, D is TRBD1 (5 bases). CDR1 and CDR2 (germline): WSHSY, SAAADI. Trimming shortened V by 3 bases and J by 5 bases, and 13 bases separated the two germline ends. The CDR3 loop spans 14 amino acids. Here the CDR3 reads CASSEDFGGTEAFF. The CDR3 coding sequence is TGCGCCAGCAGTGAAGACTTCGGGGGGACTGAAGCTTTCTTT.

The V and J genes are TRBV9 and TRBJ2-3, with 7 bases identical to TRBD1. Per germline, CDR1 SGDLS and CDR2 YYNGEE. Trimming at V came to 4 bases and at J to 5 bases, leaving 7 bases not matched to a gene. The CDR3 spans 14 residues. Here the CDR3 reads CASSIGQAGDTQYF. CDR3 DNA: TGTGCCAGCAGCATTGGACAGGCTGGAGATACGCAGTATTTT.

The chain uses TRBV5-1 and TRBJ2-2, with 10 nucleotides matching TRBD1. Germline V lookup: CDR1 SGHRS, CDR2 YFSETQ. With V trimmed by 4 bases and J by 6 bases, 6 bases remained unmatched. The CDR3 length is 15 residues. CDR3 residues: CASSQGQGGAGELFF. The DNA of the CDR3 is TGCGCCAGCAGCCAAGGACAGGGGGGCGCCGGGGAGCTGTTTTTT.

In this sample, this clone turned up a few times. J is TRBJ2-7 and V is TRBV11-2, with D hard to call. V was clipped by 2 bases and J by 5 bases, with 7 bases between them. CDR1 SGHAT and CDR2 FQNNGV come from the germline V gene. CDR3 length equals 12 residues. The chain's CDR3 is CASSLRENEQYF. The CDR3 region has the DNA TGTGCCAGCAGCTTACGCGAAAACGAGCAGTACTTC.

The CDR3 region has the DNA TGCAGCGTTGAATCTGTCTGGAGCTCCTACAATGAGCAGTTCTTC. It is translated as CSVESVWSSYNEQFF. The rearrangement links TRBV29-1 to TRBJ2-1; D is unresolved. Germline assignment: CDR1 SQVTM and CDR2 ANQGSEA. The V and J ends lost 2 bases and 0 bases respectively, with 11 bases between them. The CDR3 length is 15 residues.

V and J are TRBV28 and TRBJ1-4; tentative D call: TRBD1 (6 bases). Looked up from germline, CDR1 is MDHEN and CDR2 is SYDVKM. V was pared by 6 bases and J by 7 bases, with 18 bases between. The CDR3 contains 15 residues. The CDR3 DNA sequence: TGTGCCAGCAGCCCACCAGGGGAGAGGGGTGAAAAACTGTTTTTT. Translated, it gives CASSPPGERGEKLFF.

CDR3 sequence reads: CASSPGTRGGELFF. CDR3 nucleotide sequence: TGTGCCAGCAGCCCCGGGACTAGGGGCGGGGAGCTGTTTTTT. The rearrangement links TRBV3-1 (or the pseudogene TRBV3-2) to TRBJ2-2; 8 nucleotides line up with TRBD2. The length of the CDR3 is 14 residues. V shed 4 bases and J 7 bases; nucleotides not matched to a gene: 5. In germline, CDR1 is LGHDT, CDR2 YNNKEL (reference sequence).

The chain combines TRBV4-2 with TRBJ2-5, with D maybe TRBD1 (6 bases). CDR1 and CDR2 (germline): LGHNA, YNFKEQ. There are 15 residues in the CDR3. V was trimmed by 6 bases and J by 5 bases, leaving 19 bases between them. This chain's CDR3 is CASRPLWGPQETQYF. The DNA for the CDR3 is TGTGCCAGCAGACCGCTTTGGGGGCCACAGGAGACCCAGTACTTC.

This clone is a singleton in its sample. The chain employs TRBV5-4 and TRBJ2-2; 8 nucleotides agree with TRBD2. Trimming at V came to 0 bases and at J to 4 bases, leaving 5 bases not matched to a gene. There are 16 residues in the CDR3. The germline CDR1 and CDR2 sequences are SGHNT and YYREEE (reference sequence). This CDR3 is CASSLAWTSSTGELFF. As DNA, the CDR3 is TGTGCCAGCAGCTTGGCTTGGACTAGCTCCACCGGGGAGCTGTTTTTT.

The chain uses TRBV13 and TRBJ1-5, with 9 bases matching TRBD1. This CDR3 comprises 13 residues. CDR1 PRHDT and CDR2 FYEKMQ come from the germline V gene (reference sequence). With V trimmed by 4 bases and J by 7 bases, 2 bases remained unmatched. Here the CDR3 reads CASSSDRGQPQHF. The CDR3 DNA sequence: TGTGCCAGCAGCTCGGACAGGGGACAGCCCCAGCATTTT.

This chain uses TRBV5-1 with TRBJ1-5, with TRBD1 matching over 7 bases. The CDR3 consists of 14 residues. V lost 4 bases to trimming and J lost 6 bases; unmatched junction nucleotides: 7. CDR1 is SGHRS and CDR2 is YFSETQ in the germline V gene. The DNA for the CDR3 is TGCGCCAGCAGCCCACAGGGGTCGGGTCAGCCCCAGCATTTT. Translated: CASSPQGSGQPQHF.

V gene TRBV7-9 combines with J gene TRBJ2-7, with 9 bases lining up with TRBD1. Germline V gene data show CDR1 as SEHNR and CDR2 as FQNEAQ (reference sequence). With 1 base clipped from V and 5 bases from J, the junction kept 6 bases outside the gene matches. This CDR3 region has 15 residues. CDR3 amino acids: CASSLGGQGGHEQYF. CDR3 nucleotide sequence: TGTGCCAGCAGCTTAGGGGGACAGGGTGGCCACGAGCAGTACTTC.